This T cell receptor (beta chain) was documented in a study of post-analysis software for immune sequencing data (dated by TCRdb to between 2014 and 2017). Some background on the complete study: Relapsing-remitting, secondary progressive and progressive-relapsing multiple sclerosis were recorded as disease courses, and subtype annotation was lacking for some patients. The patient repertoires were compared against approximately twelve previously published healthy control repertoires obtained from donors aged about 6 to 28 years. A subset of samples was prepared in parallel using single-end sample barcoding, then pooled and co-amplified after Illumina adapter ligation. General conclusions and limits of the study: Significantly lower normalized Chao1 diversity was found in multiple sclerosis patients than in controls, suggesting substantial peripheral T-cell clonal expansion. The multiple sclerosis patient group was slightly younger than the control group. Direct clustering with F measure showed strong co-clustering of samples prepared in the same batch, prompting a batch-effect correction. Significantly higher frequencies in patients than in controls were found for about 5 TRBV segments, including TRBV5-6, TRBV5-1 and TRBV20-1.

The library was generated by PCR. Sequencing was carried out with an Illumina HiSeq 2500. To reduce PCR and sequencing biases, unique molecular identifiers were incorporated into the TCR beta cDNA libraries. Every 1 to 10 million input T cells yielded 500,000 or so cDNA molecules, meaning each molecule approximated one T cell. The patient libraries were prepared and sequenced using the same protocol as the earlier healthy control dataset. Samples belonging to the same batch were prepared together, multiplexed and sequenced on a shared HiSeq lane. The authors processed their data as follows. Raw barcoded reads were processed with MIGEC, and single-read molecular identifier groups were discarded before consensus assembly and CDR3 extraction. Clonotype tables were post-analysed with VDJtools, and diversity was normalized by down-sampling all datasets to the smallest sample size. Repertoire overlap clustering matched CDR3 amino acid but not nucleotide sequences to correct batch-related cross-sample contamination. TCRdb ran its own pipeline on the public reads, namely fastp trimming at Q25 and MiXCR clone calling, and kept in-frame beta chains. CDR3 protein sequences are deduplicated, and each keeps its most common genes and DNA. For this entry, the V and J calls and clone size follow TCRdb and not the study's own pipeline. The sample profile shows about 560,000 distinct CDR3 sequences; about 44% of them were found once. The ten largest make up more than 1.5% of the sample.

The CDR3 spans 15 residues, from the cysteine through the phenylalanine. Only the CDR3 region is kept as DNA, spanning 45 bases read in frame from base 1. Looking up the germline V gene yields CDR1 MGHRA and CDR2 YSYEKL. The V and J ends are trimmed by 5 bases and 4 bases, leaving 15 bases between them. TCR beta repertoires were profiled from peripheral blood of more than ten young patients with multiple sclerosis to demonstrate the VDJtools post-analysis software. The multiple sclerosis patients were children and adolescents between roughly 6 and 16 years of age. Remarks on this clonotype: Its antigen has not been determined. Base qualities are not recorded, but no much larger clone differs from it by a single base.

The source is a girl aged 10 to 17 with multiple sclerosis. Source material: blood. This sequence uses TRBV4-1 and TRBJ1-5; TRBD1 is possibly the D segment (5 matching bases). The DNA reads TGCGCCAGCAGCGCCCCGGGACCGATGAATCAGCCCCAGCATTTT. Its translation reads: CASSAPGPMNQPQHF.